Listed below are T cell receptor beta chains from one sample, sequenced in a study of neurological immune-mediated disorders. A single record per CDR3 protein comes from TCRdb applying MiXCR to the 5' RACE reads. This sample has 30,000 to 40,000 distinct CDR3 sequences, with nearly 7.5% found just once. Material for sequencing was PBMCs. These TCRs come from a woman aged 40-49 years in good health. The CDR3 runs from the conserved cysteine through the conserved F or W. The D gene is left open where the match is weak. Only part of the rows carry a size: once, few, many, or a class if the clone is expanded.

abundance: many
v_gene: TRBV15
j_gene: TRBJ2-3
d_gene: -
CDR3aa: CATSRAQATDTQYF
CDR3nt: TGTGCCACCAGCAGAGCACAGGCCACAGATACGCAGTATTTT

abundance: -
v_gene: TRBV5-1
j_gene: TRBJ1-4
d_gene: -
CDR3aa: CANSLSTTNEKLFF
CDR3nt: TGCGCCAACAGCTTATCCACAACTAATGAAAAACTGTTTTTT

abundance: many
v_gene: TRBV6-5
j_gene: TRBJ1-2
d_gene: TRBD1
CDR3aa: CASSEGQGGGYGYTF
CDR3nt: TGTGCCAGCAGTGAGGGACAGGGTGGTGGCTATGGCTACACCTTC

abundance: many
v_gene: TRBV20-1
j_gene: TRBJ1-2
d_gene: -
CDR3aa: CSARGEQDAGYTF
CDR3nt: TGCAGTGCTAGGGGTGAGCAGGATGCCGGCTACACCTTC

abundance: many
v_gene: TRBV10-3
j_gene: TRBJ1-3
d_gene: TRBD1
CDR3aa: CAISKGASGNTIYF
CDR3nt: TGTGCCATCAGTAAGGGGGCCTCTGGAAACACCATATATTTT

abundance: medium-sized
v_gene: TRBV25-1
j_gene: TRBJ2-5
d_gene: TRBD2
CDR3aa: CASSAGLAGVKWETQYF
CDR3nt: TGTGCCAGCAGTGCGGGACTAGCGGGAGTAAAGTGGGAGACCCAGTACTTC

abundance: many
v_gene: TRBV20-1
j_gene: TRBJ1-5
d_gene: -
CDR3aa: CSARGQEGNQPQHF
CDR3nt: TGCAGTGCTAGGGGGCAGGAGGGCAATCAGCCCCAGCATTTT

abundance: many
v_gene: TRBV7-2
j_gene: TRBJ1-5
d_gene: TRBD1
CDR3aa: CASSSTGTDNQPQHF
CDR3nt: TGTGCCAGCAGTTCTACCGGGACAGACAATCAGCCCCAGCATTTT

abundance: many
v_gene: TRBV9
j_gene: TRBJ2-3
d_gene: -
CDR3aa: CASSATTVGGGSDTQYF
CDR3nt: TGTGCCAGCAGCGCCACAACAGTCGGTGGAGGGTCAGATACGCAGTATTTT

abundance: many
v_gene: TRBV20-1
j_gene: TRBJ2-2
d_gene: -
CDR3aa: CSARDLRQAGELFF
CDR3nt: TGCAGTGCTAGAGACCTTAGACAGGCCGGGGAGCTGTTTTTT

abundance: many
v_gene: TRBV29-1
j_gene: TRBJ2-5
d_gene: TRBD2
CDR3aa: CSVELRGLALQETQYF
CDR3nt: TGCAGCGTTGAACTGAGGGGACTAGCGCTTCAAGAGACCCAGTACTTC

abundance: -
v_gene: TRBV6-5
j_gene: TRBJ2-1
d_gene: -
CDR3aa: CASSYPGDDTQFF
CDR3nt: TGTGCCAGCAGTTACCCAGGGGATGATACGCAGTTCTTC

abundance: many
v_gene: TRBV11-2
j_gene: TRBJ2-1
d_gene: -
CDR3aa: CASSLGATYPSYNEQFF
CDR3nt: TGTGCCAGCAGCTTAGGGGCTACCTACCCCTCCTACAATGAGCAGTTCTTC

abundance: many
v_gene: TRBV14
j_gene: TRBJ2-1
d_gene: TRBD1
CDR3aa: CASSQRTGGLEQFF
CDR3nt: TGTGCCAGCAGCCAACGGACAGGGGGCCTTGAGCAGTTCTTC

abundance: many
v_gene: TRBV20-1
j_gene: TRBJ1-2
d_gene: -
CDR3aa: CSARDHGLGGYTF
CDR3nt: TGCAGTGCTAGAGATCACGGTCTTGGTGGCTACACCTTC

abundance: many
v_gene: TRBV19
j_gene: TRBJ1-1
d_gene: TRBD1
CDR3aa: CASRKGDRIGDAFF
CDR3nt: TGTGCCAGTAGAAAAGGGGACAGGATAGGGGACGCTTTCTTT

abundance: many
v_gene: TRBV27
j_gene: TRBJ1-1
d_gene: -
CDR3aa: CASSWAGNTEAFF
CDR3nt: TGTGCCAGCAGCTGGGCCGGGAACACTGAAGCTTTCTTT

abundance: many
v_gene: TRBV5-1
j_gene: TRBJ2-1
d_gene: -
CDR3aa: CASSLVGQGGTNEQFF
CDR3nt: TGCGCCAGCAGCTTGGTAGGGCAGGGTGGAACCAATGAGCAGTTCTTC

abundance: many
v_gene: TRBV6-6
j_gene: TRBJ2-3
d_gene: -
CDR3aa: CASSYGQNTQYF
CDR3nt: TGTGCCAGCAGTTACGGACAAAATACGCAGTATTTT

abundance: many
v_gene: TRBV24-1
j_gene: TRBJ2-3
d_gene: -
CDR3aa: CATSDRTQYF
CDR3nt: TGTGCCACCAGTGACCGCACGCAGTATTTT

abundance: many
v_gene: TRBV9
j_gene: TRBJ1-6
d_gene: TRBD1
CDR3aa: CASTEGALGSPLHF
CDR3nt: TGTGCCAGCACCGAGGGGGCATTAGGTTCACCCCTCCACTTT

abundance: many
v_gene: TRBV29-1
j_gene: TRBJ2-7
d_gene: -
CDR3aa: CSVGQRVHEQYF
CDR3nt: TGCAGCGTTGGCCAAAGGGTCCACGAGCAGTACTTC

abundance: many
v_gene: TRBV5-1
j_gene: TRBJ2-2
d_gene: -
CDR3aa: CASSLDTSNTGELFF
CDR3nt: TGCGCCAGCAGCCTGGACACCTCGAACACCGGGGAGCTGTTTTTT

abundance: many
v_gene: TRBV3-1
j_gene: TRBJ2-1
d_gene: TRBD2
CDR3aa: CASSKRTSGRENNEQFF
CDR3nt: TGTGCCAGCAGCAAGAGGACTAGCGGGAGGGAGAACAATGAGCAGTTCTTC

abundance: many
v_gene: TRBV4-1
j_gene: TRBJ2-2
d_gene: -
CDR3aa: CASSQGVAGPTGELFF
CDR3nt: TGCGCCAGCAGCCAAGGGGTCGCCGGCCCGACCGGGGAGCTGTTTTTT

abundance: many
v_gene: TRBV3-1
j_gene: TRBJ1-1
d_gene: TRBD1
CDR3aa: CASSPLRDRPNTEAFF
CDR3nt: TGTGCCAGCAGCCCCCTACGGGACAGGCCGAACACTGAAGCTTTCTTT

abundance: many
v_gene: TRBV28
j_gene: TRBJ2-4
d_gene: TRBD1
CDR3aa: CASSLDLQGVENIQYF
CDR3nt: TGTGCCAGCAGCCTCGATCTCCAGGGGGTGGAGAACATTCAGTACTTC

abundance: many
v_gene: TRBV4-1
j_gene: TRBJ1-2
d_gene: -
CDR3aa: CASSQEWQAGGYTF
CDR3nt: TGCGCCAGCAGCCAAGAGTGGCAGGCTGGTGGCTACACCTTC

abundance: many
v_gene: TRBV19
j_gene: TRBJ2-1
d_gene: -
CDR3aa: CASRGGYNEQFF
CDR3nt: TGTGCCTCCAGGGGGGGTTACAATGAGCAGTTCTTC